What follows describes a single T cell receptor (beta chain). In the study's own analysis: Estimates of nucleated cell counts were drawn from the amplification of reference gene primers. TCRdb's table, derived via immunoSEQ multiplex PCR, lists solely in-frame clones and lacks some. That table supplies the V and J calls and clone size; D and trimming were determined from the DNA. The repertoire holds 240,000 or so clones, with roughly nine tenths as singletons. The sample originates from a study of blood T cell repertoires in COVID-19. Overall study: The United States, Italy and Spain provided the acute and convalescent COVID-19 samples. PBMCs, B-cell-depleted T cells, or T cells were the source of the cDNA or gDNA that made up the material.

The CDR3 is made up of 17 amino acids. Germline CDR1 is SGHAT and CDR2 is FQNNGV. J lost 6 bases, V lost 3 bases, and 11 bases had no gene match. The J gene is TRBJ2-1, the V gene TRBV11-2, with 10 bases lining up with TRBD2. The sequenced sample consisted of peripheral blood. This clonotype was obtained from a man between 60 and 75 years old with acute or convalescent COVID-19. CDR3 protein: CASSFLPSGSMGNEQFF. The CDR3 bases are TGTGCCAGCAGCTTCCTCCCTAGCGGGAGTATGGGCAATGAGCAGTTCTTC.